This TCR beta chain derives from a study of shared clonotypes between healthy human individuals. Study-wide background: The plates for each donor numbered three CD4 naive, three CD4 memory, two CD8 naive and one CD8 memory.

The protocol was immunoSEQ multiplex PCR, while the TCRdb copy is restricted to in-frame clones and leaves out a portion. The table has about 750,000 clones, nearly 95% seen once; the top ten hold nearly 25%. Details on this clone: Its antigen is still unknown.

The study's findings and limits: Generation probabilities of non-shared clonotypes were lower (relative to those shared by all four donors). Of the naive CD4 clonotypes, around 5% were shared across a handful of donors.

Germline trimming cut 4 bases from V and 2 bases from J; bases unmatched to any gene: 4. In germline, CDR1 is ENHRY, CDR2 SYGVKD. There are 15 residues in the CDR3. CD8 cells regarded as naive lacked CD45RO, were positively chosen for CCR7, and omitted terminally differentiated effector memory CD45RA+ cells. Specimen: naive CD8+ T cells sorted from blood. The origin of this receptor is a man aged 25-40 years in good health. V gene TRBV10-3 combines with J gene TRBJ2-5, with 10 bases fitting TRBD2. The CDR3: CAISGSGRDQETQYF. The CDR3 DNA reads TGTGCCATCAGTGGAAGCGGGAGGGATCAAGAGACCCAGTACTTC.